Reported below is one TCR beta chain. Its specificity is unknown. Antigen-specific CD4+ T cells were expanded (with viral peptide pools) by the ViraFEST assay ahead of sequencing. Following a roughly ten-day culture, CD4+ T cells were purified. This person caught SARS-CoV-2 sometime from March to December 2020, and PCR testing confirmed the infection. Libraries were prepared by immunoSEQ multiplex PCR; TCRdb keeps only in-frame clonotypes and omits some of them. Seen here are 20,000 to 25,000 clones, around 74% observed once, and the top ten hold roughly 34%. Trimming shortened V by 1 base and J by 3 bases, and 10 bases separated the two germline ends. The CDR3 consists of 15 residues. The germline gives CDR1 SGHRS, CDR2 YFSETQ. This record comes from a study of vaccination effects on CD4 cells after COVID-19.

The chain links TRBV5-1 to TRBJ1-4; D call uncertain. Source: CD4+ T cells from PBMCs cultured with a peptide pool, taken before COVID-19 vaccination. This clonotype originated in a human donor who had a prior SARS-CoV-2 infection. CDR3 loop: CASSLSRPSNEKLFF. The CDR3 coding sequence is TGCGCCAGCAGCTTGTCGCGTCCTTCTAATGAAAAACTGTTTTTT.